This entry lists 17 T cell receptor beta chains sequenced from one sample in a study of regulatory T cells in long-lasting Graves disease. Construction of TCR beta libraries relied on iRepertoire HTBI primers and on Arm-PCR targeting CDR3 regions. In TCRdb, the multiplex PCR reads were re-called with MiXCR into one record per CDR3 protein. Altogether over 250,000 distinct CDR3 sequences are present, 22% being singletons, with the ten largest covering about 56%. Stated time point: persistent/refractory GD, antithyroid drugs over 5 years with positive TRAb. After RNA was extracted from PBMCs, the TCR library was made from it. This sample comprised peripheral blood mononuclear cells (PBMCs), obtained when the disease was refractory, from a patient treated with antithyroid drugs. These receptors all come from a female donor with Graves disease.

This clonotype appeared a few times. The chain combines TRBV6-1 with TRBJ2-7, with 11 positions matching TRBD2. Germline values: CDR1 MNHNS, CDR2 SASEGT. Unmatched junction bases numbered 5, after V lost 7 bases and J lost 3 bases. The CDR3 covers 14 residues. CDR3 sequence: CASTKLAGVYEQYF. CDR3 nucleotide sequence: TGTGCCAGCACCAAACTAGCGGGAGTCTACGAGCAGTACTTC.

This clonotype was picked up many times. The chain has TRBV7-3 and TRBJ2-5; 11 bases align to TRBD2. The CDR3 runs to 14 residues. Germline CDR1 SGHTA, CDR2 FQGTGA. J gave up 3 bases and V 5 bases, and 2 bases lay outside the gene matches. In DNA, the CDR3 is TGTGCCAGCAGCAAGGGACTAGCGGAAGAGACCCAGTACTTC. It specifies CASSKGLAEETQYF.

This clonotype has a count of ten or more. This CDR3 is CASTTRGTGQPQHF. The DNA for the CDR3 is TGTGCCAGCACCACCCGGGGCACGGGACAGCCCCAGCATTTT. This chain joins TRBV6-1 and TRBJ1-5; possible D gene TRBD1, 5 bases. Germline CDR1 MNHNS, CDR2 SASEGT. The CDR3 is made up of 14 amino acids. The V end lost 7 bases, the J end lost 7 bases, and 17 bases lay between the germline ends.

The chain couples TRBV15 to TRBJ2-2, with 7 bases fitting TRBD2. CDR1 is LNHNV and CDR2 is YYDKDF in the germline V gene (reference sequence). With 0 bases clipped from V and 0 bases from J, the junction kept 10 bases outside the gene matches. The CDR3 has 19 amino acids. CDR3 amino acids: CATSRDLPAGPANTGELFF. The CDR3 DNA is TGTGCCACCAGCAGAGATCTTCCAGCGGGACCCGCGAACACCGGGGAGCTGTTTTTT.

This clonotype occurred many times. This sequence joins TRBV28 and TRBJ2-7; D is perhaps TRBD2 (6 bases). The V end lost 10 bases, the J end lost 2 bases, and 15 bases lay between the germline ends. CDR1 and CDR2 from the germline V gene are MDHEN and SYDVKM. This CDR3 has 13 amino acids. DNA of the CDR3: TGTGCCACCCTAACTAGCAGGGCCTACGAGCAGTACTTC. Translating it yields CATLTSRAYEQYF.

This rearrangement joins TRBV29-1 to TRBJ2-7; maybe TRBD1 (5 bases). This CDR3 spans 15 amino acids. Germline CDR1 SQVTM, CDR2 ANQGSEA. Trimming removed 8 bases at V and 0 bases at J, with 20 bases between. CDR3 sequence: CSFSPIGADSYEQYF. CDR3 sequence (DNA): TGCAGCTTCTCTCCCATTGGGGCCGACTCCTACGAGCAGTACTTC.

This clonotype was counted ten times or more. The chain carries TRBV12-3 or TRBV12-4 and TRBJ1-5; possibly TRBD1 for D (5 bases). There are 15 residues in the CDR3. Trimming took off 4 bases at V and 4 bases at J, with 14 bases between the two ends. DNA of the CDR3: TGTGCCAGCAGTTCGACCGGGCAGGGAAATCAGCCCCAGCATTTT. It codes for CASSSTGQGNQPQHF.

This clonotype was found a few times. Since a much larger clone is just one base distant, this may be a read error. The rearrangement links TRBV11-2 to TRBJ2-5; 7 bases fit TRBD1. This CDR3 contains 16 residues. The germline gives CDR1 SGHAT, CDR2 FQNNGV. The DNA for the CDR3 is TGTGCCAGCGGCTTATCTTCTGGGACAGTCCAAGAGACCCAGTACTTC. It specifies CASGLSSGTVQETQYF.

This clonotype showed up just a few times. This sequence joins TRBV28 and TRBJ2-2; D is unclear. The CDR3 has 13 residues. V lost 6 bases to trimming and J lost 6 bases, with 11 bases between them. Germline CDR1 reads MDHEN; CDR2 reads SYDVKM. The CDR3 region has the DNA TGTGCCAGCAGCCCCCGGCGGCCCGGGGAGCTGTTTTTT. Translated, it gives CASSPRRPGELFF.

This clonotype has just one count. One junction end does not reproduce the germline sequence, and a read error may be involved. The chain joins TRBV7-9 to TRBJ1-3; TRBD1 is a possible D gene (6 bases). From germline, CDR1 is SEHNR and CDR2 FQNEAQ (reference sequence). This CDR3 has 14 residues. The DNA for the CDR3 is TGCGCCAGCAGCATGGACAGTCCTGGAAACACCATATATTTT. Protein sequence: CASSMDSPGNTIYF.

In this sample, this clonotype turned up many times. This rearrangement joins TRBV7-2 to TRBJ1-5, with D hard to call. CDR3 size: 15 residues. The germline V gene encodes CDR1 SGHTA and CDR2 FQGNSA. V dropped 0 bases and J dropped 7 bases, with 13 bases sitting between them. The CDR3: CASSLAFGENQPQHF. As DNA, the CDR3 is TGTGCCAGCAGCTTAGCGTTCGGGGAGAACCAGCCCCAGCATTTT. Complete variable domain (other parts from reference TRBV7-2 and TRBJ1-5): GAGVSQSPSNKVTEKGKDVELRCDPISGHTALYWYRQSLGQGLEFLIYFQGNSAPDKSGLPSDRFSAERTGGSVSTLTIQRTQQEDSAVYLCASSLAFGENQPQHFGDGTRLSIL.

Many counts were recorded for this clonotype. The chain is built from TRBV2 and TRBJ1-5; D gene ambiguous. Germline V gene data show CDR1 as SNHLY and CDR2 as FYNNEI. The CDR3 has 17 residues. V lost 2 bases, J lost 2 bases, and 16 bases lay in between. The CDR3 DNA reads as TGTGCCAGCAGTGAAAGGTTTCGGGCAGCGCGCAATCAGCCCCAGCATTTT. Its protein is CASSERFRAARNQPQHF.

The chain employs TRBV6-1 and TRBJ2-7; 10 bases map to TRBD1. With 6 bases clipped from V and 2 bases from J, the junction kept 4 bases outside the gene matches. CDR1 MNHNS and CDR2 SASEGT come from the germline V gene. The CDR3 length is 14 residues. The CDR3 here is CASRVGQGAYEQYF. CDR3 sequence (DNA): TGTGCCAGCAGAGTCGGACAGGGGGCCTACGAGCAGTACTTC.

The genes are TRBV25-1 and TRBJ1-1; unclear D gene. Germline values: CDR1 MGHDK, CDR2 SYGVNS. Trimming took 2 bases from V and 8 from J, leaving 6 bases between them. The CDR3 covers 11 residues. The CDR3 protein is CASSELGEAFF. In nucleotides, the CDR3 is TGTGCCAGCAGTGAACTTGGAGAAGCTTTCTTT.

This clonotype showed up many times. At one end the junction does not follow the germline gene, possibly because of a read error. This chain links TRBV28 with TRBJ1-4; no definite D call. This CDR3 has 13 amino acids. Germline values: CDR1 MDHEN, CDR2 SYDVKM. The CDR3 spells CASSLNGCEKLFF. Written as DNA, the CDR3 is TGTGCCAGCAGTTTAAACGGCTGTGAAAAGCTGTTTTTT.

CDR3 nucleotides: TGCAGCGTTGAAACCCCACCCTCGCGTGTGGGGGTGATAGATACGCAGTATTTT. Translating gives CSVETPPSRVGVIDTQYF. This rearrangement joins TRBV29-1 to TRBJ2-3; either TRBD1 or TRBD2 may supply D (5 bases each). Germline V gene sequence: CDR1 SQVTM, CDR2 ANQGSEA. The CDR3 is 18 amino acids. V lost 2 bases and J lost 5, with 26 bases in between.

The gene calls are TRBV18 and TRBJ1-2; possibly TRBD1 for D (6 bases). Deletions cut 5 bases from V and 8 bases from J, with 12 bases between. The CDR3 is 12 amino acids. Germline V gives CDR1 KGHSH, CDR2 LQKENI. The CDR3 loop is CASSEQGEGYTF. The DNA of the CDR3 is TGTGCCAGCTCAGAACAGGGTGAGGGCTACACCTTC.